Below are 20 T cell receptor beta chains sequenced from a single sample in a study of blood T cell repertoires in COVID-19. TCRdb's table, derived via immunoSEQ multiplex PCR, lists solely in-frame clones and lacks some. The data hold 100,000 or so clones, with roughly nine tenths observed a single time. Sequenced: peripheral blood. Source of these receptors: a man aged 45 to 65 with active COVID-19.

The CDR3 reads CASSERDTQYF. CDR3 in DNA: TGTGCCAGCAGCGAGCGAGATACGCAGTATTTT. The chain employs TRBV5-4 and TRBJ2-3, with D unclear. Germline-derived CDR1 and CDR2 are SGHNT and YYREEE (reference sequence). V gave up 4 bases and J gave up 5 bases, with 5 bases separating them. CDR3 size: 11 residues.

The V call is TRBV12-2, the J call TRBJ1-2. TRBV12-2 is a listed pseudogene. The CDR3 has 13 amino acids. The CDR3 protein is CASRLARNYGYTF. The CDR3 coding sequence is TGTGCAAGTCGCTTAGCGCGAAATTATGGCTACACCTTC.

The V and J genes are TRBV7-2 and TRBJ2-3; TRBD2 matches 12 bases. This CDR3 has 15 residues. J lost 4 bases, V lost 8 bases, and 7 bases had no gene match. CDR1 is SGHTA, CDR2 FQGNSA, per germline. Here the CDR3 reads CASALAGGRADTQYF. The DNA for the CDR3 is TGTGCCAGCGCCCTAGCGGGGGGGCGGGCAGATACGCAGTATTTT.

V and J are TRBV6-5 and TRBJ1-2, with a weak D call TRBD1 (5 bases). Deletions cut 1 base from V and 4 bases from J, with 10 bases between. The CDR3 is made up of 14 amino acids. From germline, CDR1 is MNHEY and CDR2 SVGAGI. CDR3 sequence (DNA): TGTGCCAGCAGTTACTTGGGGGGGTTCTATGGCTACACCTTC. Translating it yields CASSYLGGFYGYTF.

This sequence joins TRBV3-1 (or the pseudogene TRBV3-2) and TRBJ1-1, with D perhaps matching TRBD1 (5 bases). V lost 4 bases to trimming and J lost 0 bases, with 9 bases between them. CDR3 length: 14 residues. CDR1 LGHDT and CDR2 YNNKEL come from the germline V gene (reference sequence). The CDR3 DNA reads as TGTGCCAGCAGCCGGGGCACCTTGAACACTGAAGCTTTCTTT. As protein: CASSRGTLNTEAFF.

The chain recombines TRBV7-8 with TRBJ1-5, with 9 bases fitting TRBD1. Germline assignment: CDR1 SGHVS and CDR2 FQNEAQ. The CDR3 runs to 17 residues. The J segment lost 0 bases and the V segment lost 5 bases, leaving 8 bases of the junction unmatched. CDR3 DNA sequence: TGTGCCAGCAGCCTCCGGGACAGGGTAAATAGCAATCAGCCCCAGCATTTT. Its protein is CASSLRDRVNSNQPQHF.

This sequence joins TRBV6-5 and TRBJ2-7; D is unresolved. Deletions cut 5 bases from V and 0 bases from J, with 8 bases between. CDR3 length equals 13 residues. CDR1 and CDR2 (germline): MNHEY, SVGAGI. Here the CDR3 reads CASSKEPSYEQYF. In DNA form, the CDR3 reads TGTGCCAGCAGTAAGGAGCCCTCCTACGAGCAGTACTTC.

The V and J genes are TRBV6-5 and TRBJ1-2, with a tentative D call TRBD1 (5 bases). V was cut by 6 bases and J by 6 bases, with 14 bases left in between. Germline CDR1 reads MNHEY; CDR2 reads SVGAGI. This CDR3 has 13 amino acids. The CDR3 DNA follows: TGTGCCAGCAGGGGGGGGAACGTGGATGGCTACACCTTC. Residues: CASRGGNVDGYTF.

V is TRBV7-2 and J is TRBJ2-7, with 7 bases fitting TRBD2. The CDR3 has 11 residues. V was clipped by 4 bases and J by 10 bases; unmatched bases: 4. CDR1 and CDR2 (germline): SGHTA, FQGNSA. CDR3 residues: CASSWGGLQYF. CDR3 nucleotide sequence: TGTGCCAGCAGCTGGGGAGGGCTCCAGTACTTC.

The gene calls are TRBV2 and TRBJ2-1, with 7 bases identical to TRBD1. The germline V gene encodes CDR1 SNHLY and CDR2 FYNNEI. Germline trimming cut 2 bases from V and 4 bases from J; bases unmatched to any gene: 2. The CDR3 contains 14 residues. The CDR3 bases are TGTGCCAGCAGTGAAAGGACAGGTTACAATGAGCAGTTCTTC. This gives the protein CASSERTGYNEQFF.

The CDR3: CASSSDRLQELFF. CDR3 DNA sequence: TGCGCCAGCAGCTCGGACAGGCTCCAGGAGCTGTTTTTT. The chain employs TRBV5-1 and TRBJ2-2; 7 positions match TRBD1. The length of the CDR3 is 13 residues. V was pared by 3 bases and J by 10 bases, with 6 bases of the junction left unmatched. CDR1 and CDR2 (germline): SGHRS, YFSETQ.

The J gene is TRBJ2-3, the V gene TRBV7-2; 8 bases map to TRBD2. The CDR3 contains 16 residues. From germline, CDR1 is SGHTA and CDR2 FQGNSA. Germline trimming cut 4 bases from V and 2 bases from J; bases unmatched to any gene: 8. Here the CDR3 DNA reads TGTGCCAGCAGCTCCCACGGACTAGCCGTCACAGATACGCAGTATTTT. Amino acids: CASSSHGLAVTDTQYF. The full variable domain, in which reference TRBV7-2 and TRBJ2-3 provide the parts outside the CDR3, is GAGVSQSPSNKVTEKGKDVELRCDPISGHTALYWYRQSLGQGLEFLIYFQGNSAPDKSGLPSDRFSAERTGGSVSTLTIQRTQQEDSAVYLCASSSHGLAVTDTQYFGPGTRLTVL.

The rearrangement uses TRBV6-6 and TRBJ1-3; 7 positions match TRBD1. Germline CDR1 and CDR2: MNHNY and SVGAGI (reference sequence). V shed 7 bases, J shed 3 bases, and the junction held 3 bases outside the gene matches. The CDR3 spans 13 residues. The CDR3 here is CASINRGGNTIYF. For the CDR3, the DNA is TGTGCCAGCATTAACAGGGGTGGAAACACCATATATTTT.

This sequence joins TRBV30 and TRBJ2-1; D remains unclear. CDR1 is GTSNPN, CDR2 SVGIG, per germline (reference sequence). V was cut by 2 bases and J by 4 bases, with 3 bases left in between. This CDR3 is built from 11 residues. The DNA of the CDR3 is TGTGCCTGGAGTCCTTACAATGAGCAGTTCTTC. Protein: CAWSPYNEQFF.

The gene calls are TRBV5-1 and TRBJ1-1, with TRBD1 matching 9 bases. Trimming took 5 bases from V and 9 from J; bases not matched to a gene: 8. Germline V gene lookup returns CDR1 SGHRS and CDR2 YFSETQ. This CDR3 spans 13 amino acids. In nucleotides, the CDR3 is TGCGCCAGCAGAGATCAACAGGGGGCACAAGCTTTCTTT. This translates into CASRDQQGAQAFF.

The V and J genes are TRBV4-1 and TRBJ2-1; TRBD2 matches at 14 bases. The ends lost 6 bases at V and 5 bases at J; junction bases unmatched: 3. CDR1 and CDR2 from the germline V gene are MGHRA and YSYEKL. The length of the CDR3 is 15 residues. The CDR3 is CASSGTSGGNNEQFF. CDR3 DNA sequence: TGCGCCAGCAGTGGGACTAGCGGGGGAAACAATGAGCAGTTCTTC.

This chain links TRBV12-2 with TRBJ2-2; the DNA was not used to check the table's D call, TRBD1. TRBV12-2 is a pseudogene segment. This CDR3 is built from 12 residues. The chain's CDR3 is CASRSRTGELFF. The CDR3 DNA reads as TGTGCAAGTCGCTCACGGACAGGGGAGCTGTTTTTT.

The chain joins TRBV7-3 to TRBJ1-1; the D gene is possibly TRBD1 (5 bases). V was clipped by 5 bases and J by 1 base, with 8 bases between them. The CDR3 is 13 amino acids. Germline V lookup: CDR1 SGHTA, CDR2 FQGTGA. CDR3 DNA sequence: TGTGCCAGCAGCCAACAGGAGAACACTGAAGCTTTCTTT. Its protein product is CASSQQENTEAFF.

The chain joins TRBV5-1 to TRBJ1-2; possible D gene TRBD1, 5 bases. The CDR3 length is 14 residues. V gave up 3 bases and J gave up 2 bases, with 11 bases separating them. Germline CDR1 is SGHRS and CDR2 is YFSETQ. CDR3: CASSSTTVNYGYTF. CDR3 sequence (DNA): TGCGCCAGCAGCTCCACGACAGTCAACTATGGCTACACCTTC. The full variable domain, with the rest looked up from reference TRBV5-1 and TRBJ1-2, is KAGVTQTPRYLIKTRGQQVTLSCSPISGHRSVSWYQQTPGQGLQFLFEYFSETQRNKGNFPGRFSGRQFSNSRSEMNVSTLELGDSALYLCASSSTTVNYGYTFGSGTRLTVV.

The chain has TRBV6-1 and TRBJ1-1; 7 bases agree with TRBD1. CDR1 is MNHNS and CDR2 is SASEGT in the germline V gene. Trimming at V came to 7 bases and at J to 6 bases, leaving 8 bases not matched to a gene. The CDR3 loop spans 13 amino acids. CDR3 in DNA: TGTGCCAGCAACCCAGGGGGGCTCTCTGAAGCTTTCTTT. It is translated as CASNPGGLSEAFF.